The rows below give T cell receptor beta chains drawn from one sample of a study of CD8+CD57+ T cells in acquired aplastic anemia. TCRdb reprocessed the reads with MiXCR, giving one entry per CDR3 protein. Of around 220,000 distinct CDR3 sequences in the sample, almost 50% were seen once. Sequenced sample: sorted CD4+, CD8+, or CD8+CD57+ T cells (not recorded which) from PBMCs. The receptor source for this set is a human donor with aplastic anemia. Both conserved end residues are part of each CDR3. Fields, in order: D gene, clone size, V gene, J gene, CDR3 protein. A D gene is named only where the DNA matches it firmly. Where a row states a size, it is once, few, many or the class of an expanded clone; other rows omit it.

D: NA
size: many
V: TRBV20-1
J: TRBJ1-4
CDR3: CSAWGLGNEKLFF

D: TRBD2
size: many
V: TRBV7-9
J: TRBJ2-5
CDR3: CASSSGTSLPYQETQYF

D: TRBD2
size: once
V: TRBV10-2
J: TRBJ2-1
CDR3: CATWTSGGTYNEQFF

D: NA
size: NA
V: TRBV7-9
J: TRBJ2-1
CDR3: CASSRMGDRYSYNEQFF

D: NA
size: many
V: TRBV29-1
J: TRBJ1-4
CDR3: CSGGETNEKLFF

D: TRBD1
size: NA
V: TRBV20-1
J: TRBJ1-5
CDR3: CSARNPGQGGVKPQHF

D: NA
size: few
V: TRBV5-1
J: TRBJ1-2
CDR3: CASSVGGGNYGYTF

D: NA
size: many
V: TRBV20-1
J: TRBJ2-7
CDR3: CSARGGQGSYEQYF

D: NA
size: many
V: TRBV5-1
J: TRBJ2-2
CDR3: CASNGGANTGELFF

D: NA
size: few
V: TRBV28
J: TRBJ2-6
CDR3: CASTLLGGPGANVLTF

D: NA
size: NA
V: TRBV2
J: TRBJ2-3
CDR3: CASGGGGAGDTQYF

D: NA
size: NA
V: TRBV11-2
J: TRBJ1-3
CDR3: CASSLVSGFSGNTIYF

D: TRBD2
size: NA
V: TRBV11-2
J: TRBJ2-7
CDR3: CASRPGPTGGPYEQYF

D: TRBD1
size: NA
V: TRBV6-4
J: TRBJ1-2
CDR3: CASKGQGSYGYTF

D: NA
size: many
V: TRBV19
J: TRBJ1-5
CDR3: CASSIAAGIGQPQHF

D: NA
size: NA
V: TRBV7-2
J: TRBJ2-2
CDR3: CASSLATENTGELFF

D: TRBD1
size: NA
V: TRBV25-1
J: TRBJ1-3
CDR3: CASRSPGTANSGNTIYF

D: TRBD1
size: NA
V: TRBV19
J: TRBJ1-2
CDR3: CASSIGTVYGYTF

D: NA
size: NA
V: TRBV3-1
J: TRBJ1-4
CDR3: CASSPLGQNEKLFF

D: NA
size: NA
V: TRBV29-1
J: TRBJ1-1
CDR3: CSVVGWNTEAFF

D: NA
size: NA
V: TRBV3-1
J: TRBJ1-1
CDR3: CASSHDTLATEAFF

D: NA
size: many
V: TRBV10-1
J: TRBJ1-6
CDR3: CASSEQGNSPLHF

D: NA
size: many
V: TRBV11-2
J: TRBJ2-2
CDR3: CASSFEGRGGELFF

D: NA
size: many
V: TRBV20-1
J: TRBJ1-2
CDR3: CSAKEGYYGYTF

D: NA
size: NA
V: TRBV6-1
J: TRBJ2-2
CDR3: CASSNLGPGTGELLF